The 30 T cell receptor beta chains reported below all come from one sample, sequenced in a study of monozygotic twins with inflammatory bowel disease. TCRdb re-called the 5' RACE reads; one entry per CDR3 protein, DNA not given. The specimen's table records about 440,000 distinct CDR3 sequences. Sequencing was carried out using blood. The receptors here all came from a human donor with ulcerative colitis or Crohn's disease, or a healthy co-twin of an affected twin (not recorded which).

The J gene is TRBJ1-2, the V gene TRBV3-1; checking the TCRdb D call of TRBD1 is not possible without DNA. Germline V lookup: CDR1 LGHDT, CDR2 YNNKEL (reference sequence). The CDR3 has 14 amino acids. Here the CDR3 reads CASSQVGAGDGYTF.

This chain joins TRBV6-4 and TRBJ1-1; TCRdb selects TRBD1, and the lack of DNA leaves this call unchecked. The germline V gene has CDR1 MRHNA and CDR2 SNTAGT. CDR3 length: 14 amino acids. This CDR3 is CASSETGMNTEAFF.

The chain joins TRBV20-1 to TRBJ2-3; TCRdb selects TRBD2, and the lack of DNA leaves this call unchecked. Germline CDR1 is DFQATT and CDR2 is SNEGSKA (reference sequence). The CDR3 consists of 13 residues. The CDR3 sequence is CSAEGGGTDTQYF.

The CDR3: CSVRAGLNTEAFF. The chain has TRBV29-1 and TRBJ1-1; the D call from TCRdb, TRBD1, cannot be confirmed without DNA. The CDR3 is made up of 13 amino acids. Germline loops: CDR1 SQVTM, CDR2 ANQGSEA.

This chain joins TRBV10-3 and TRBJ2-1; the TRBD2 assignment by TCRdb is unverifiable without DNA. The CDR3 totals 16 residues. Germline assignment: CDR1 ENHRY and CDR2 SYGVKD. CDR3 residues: CAISGRGLAGENEQFF.

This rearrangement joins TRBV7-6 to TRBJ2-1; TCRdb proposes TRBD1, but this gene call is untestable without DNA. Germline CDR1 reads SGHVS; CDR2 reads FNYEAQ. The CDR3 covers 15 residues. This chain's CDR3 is CASSYRDRVYNEQFF.

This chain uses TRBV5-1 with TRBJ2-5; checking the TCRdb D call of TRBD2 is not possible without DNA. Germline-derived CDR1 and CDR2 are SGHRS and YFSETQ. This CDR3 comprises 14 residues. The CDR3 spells CASSLAAGVETQYF.

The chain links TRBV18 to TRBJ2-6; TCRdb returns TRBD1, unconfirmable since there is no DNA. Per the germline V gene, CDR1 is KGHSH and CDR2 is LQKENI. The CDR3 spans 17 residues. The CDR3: CASSPTGQSSGANVLTF.

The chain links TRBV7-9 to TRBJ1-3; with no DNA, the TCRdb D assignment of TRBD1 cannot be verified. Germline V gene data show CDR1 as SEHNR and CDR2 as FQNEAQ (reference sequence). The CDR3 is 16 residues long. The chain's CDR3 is CASGHWDRVSGNTIYF.

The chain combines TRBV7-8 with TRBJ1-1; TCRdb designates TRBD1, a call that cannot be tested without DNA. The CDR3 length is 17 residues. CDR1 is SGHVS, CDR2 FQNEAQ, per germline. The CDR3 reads CASSLARTGPRDTEAFF.

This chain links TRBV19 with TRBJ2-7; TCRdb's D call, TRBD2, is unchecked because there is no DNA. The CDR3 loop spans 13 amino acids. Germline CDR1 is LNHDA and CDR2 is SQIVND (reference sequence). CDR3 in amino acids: CASTPSGSYEQYF.

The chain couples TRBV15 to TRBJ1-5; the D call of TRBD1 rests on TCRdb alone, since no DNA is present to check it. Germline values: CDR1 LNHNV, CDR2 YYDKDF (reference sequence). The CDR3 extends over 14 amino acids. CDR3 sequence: CATSKQGVTQPQHF.

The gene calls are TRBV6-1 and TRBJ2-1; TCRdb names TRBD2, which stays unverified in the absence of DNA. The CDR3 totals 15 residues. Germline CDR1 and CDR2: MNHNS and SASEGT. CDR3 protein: CASIRASGSSNEQFF.

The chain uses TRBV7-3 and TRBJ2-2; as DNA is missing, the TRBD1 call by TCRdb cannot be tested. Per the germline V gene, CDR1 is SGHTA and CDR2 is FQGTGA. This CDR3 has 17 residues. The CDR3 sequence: CASSLTPLQGTAGELFF.

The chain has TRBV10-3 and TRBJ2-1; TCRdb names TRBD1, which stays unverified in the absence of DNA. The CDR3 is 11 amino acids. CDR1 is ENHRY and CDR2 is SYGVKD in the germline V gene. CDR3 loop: CAIGVGDEQFF.

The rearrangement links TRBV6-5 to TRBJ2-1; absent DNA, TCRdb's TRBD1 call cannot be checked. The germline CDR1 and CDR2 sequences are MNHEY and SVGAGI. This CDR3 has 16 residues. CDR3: CASSYLGRISYNEQFF.

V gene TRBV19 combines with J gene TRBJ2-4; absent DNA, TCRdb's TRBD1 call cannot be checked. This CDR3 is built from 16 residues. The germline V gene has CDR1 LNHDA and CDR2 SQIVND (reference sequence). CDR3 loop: CASSDLRRWGQNIQYF.

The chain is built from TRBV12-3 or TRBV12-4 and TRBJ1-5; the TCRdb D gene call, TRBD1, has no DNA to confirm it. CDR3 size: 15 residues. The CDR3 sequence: CASSRGGNRDQPQHF.

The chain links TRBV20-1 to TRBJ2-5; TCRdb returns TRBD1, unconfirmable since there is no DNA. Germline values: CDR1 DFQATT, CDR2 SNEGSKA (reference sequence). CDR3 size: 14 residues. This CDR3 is CSARDSGGVETQYF.

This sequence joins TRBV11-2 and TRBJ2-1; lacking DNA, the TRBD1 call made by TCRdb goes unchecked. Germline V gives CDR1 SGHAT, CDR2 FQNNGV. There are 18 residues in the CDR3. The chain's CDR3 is CASSTGERRSTGFFEQFF.

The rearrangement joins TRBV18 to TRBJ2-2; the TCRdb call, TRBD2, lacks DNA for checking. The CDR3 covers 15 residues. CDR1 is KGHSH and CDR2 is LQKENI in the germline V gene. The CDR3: CASSSGSSHSGELFF. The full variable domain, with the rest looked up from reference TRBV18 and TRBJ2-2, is NAGVMQNPRHLVRRRGQEARLRCSPMKGHSHVYWYRQLPEEGLKFMVYLQKENIIDESGMPKERFSAEFPKEGPSILRIQQVVRGDSAAYFCASSSGSSHSGELFFGEGSRLTVL.

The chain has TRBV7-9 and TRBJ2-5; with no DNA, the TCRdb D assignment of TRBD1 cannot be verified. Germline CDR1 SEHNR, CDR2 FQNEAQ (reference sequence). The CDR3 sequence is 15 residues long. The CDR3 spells CASSSRAEYQETQYF.

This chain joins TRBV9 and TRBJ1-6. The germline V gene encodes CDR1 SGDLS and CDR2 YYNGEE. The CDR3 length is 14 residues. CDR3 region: CASSVGGDRALLHF.

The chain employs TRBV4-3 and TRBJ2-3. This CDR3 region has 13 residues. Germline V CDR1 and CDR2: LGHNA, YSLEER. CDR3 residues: CASSQDYTDTQYF.

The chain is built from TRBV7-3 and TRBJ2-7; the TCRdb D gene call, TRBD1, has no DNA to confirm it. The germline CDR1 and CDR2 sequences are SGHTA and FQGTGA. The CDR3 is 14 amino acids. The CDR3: CASSLIPWDSEQYF.

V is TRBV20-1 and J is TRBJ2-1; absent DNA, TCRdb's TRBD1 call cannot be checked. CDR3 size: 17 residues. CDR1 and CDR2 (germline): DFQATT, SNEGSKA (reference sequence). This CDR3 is CSARVGGETAVYNEQFF.

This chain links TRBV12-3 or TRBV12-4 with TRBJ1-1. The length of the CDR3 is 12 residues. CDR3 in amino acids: CASSLESSEAFF.

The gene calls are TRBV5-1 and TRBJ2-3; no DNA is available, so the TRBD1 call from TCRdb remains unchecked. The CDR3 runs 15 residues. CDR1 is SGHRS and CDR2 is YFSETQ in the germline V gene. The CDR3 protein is CASSGRGQTLDTQYF.

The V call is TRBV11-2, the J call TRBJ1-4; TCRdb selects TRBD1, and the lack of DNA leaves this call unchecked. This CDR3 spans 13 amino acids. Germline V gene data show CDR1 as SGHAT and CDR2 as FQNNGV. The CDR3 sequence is CASSPDRWGKLFF.

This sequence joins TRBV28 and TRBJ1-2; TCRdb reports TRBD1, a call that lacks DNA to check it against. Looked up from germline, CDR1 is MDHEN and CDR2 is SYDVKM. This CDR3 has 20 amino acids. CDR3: CASSLQSPDSGGARNYGYTF.